The sequence of this TCR beta chain was determined in a study of cytomegalovirus exposure and HLA in healthy donors. Study-level results: Later genetic work tied a missense DCLRE1C variant to beta-chain V and J trimming.

In the case of this clone: As yet, its antigen is unknown.

The length of the CDR3 is 14 residues. The PCR used 60 Vbeta and 13 Jbeta primers. Assay: immunoSEQ multiplex PCR; the TCRdb copy retains only in-frame clones and omits some. The sample lists some 200,000 clones; around 74% were seen once. Material for sequencing was PBMCs. The chain carries TRBV21-1 and TRBJ2-1; no DNA check was done on the table's D call, TRBD2. TRBV21-1 is an annotated pseudogene. This TCR was sampled from a female donor in good health and CMV-seronegative. The CDR3 here is CALLPGLPLGEQFF. DNA for the CDR3: TGTGCCCTGTTACCGGGACTCCCCTTGGGTGAGCAGTTCTTC.